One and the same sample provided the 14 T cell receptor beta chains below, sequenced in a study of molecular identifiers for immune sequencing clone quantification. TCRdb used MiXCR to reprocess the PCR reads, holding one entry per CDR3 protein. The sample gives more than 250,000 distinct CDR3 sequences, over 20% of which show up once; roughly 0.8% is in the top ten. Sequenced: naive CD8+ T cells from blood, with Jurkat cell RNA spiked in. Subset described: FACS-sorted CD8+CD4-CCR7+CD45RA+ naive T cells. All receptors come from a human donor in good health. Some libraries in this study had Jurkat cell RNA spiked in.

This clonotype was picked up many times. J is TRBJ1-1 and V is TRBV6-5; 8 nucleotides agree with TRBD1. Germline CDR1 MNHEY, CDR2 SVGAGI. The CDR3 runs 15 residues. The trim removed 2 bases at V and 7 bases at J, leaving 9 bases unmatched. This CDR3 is CASSYLMTGAGEAFF. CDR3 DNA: TGTGCCAGCAGTTACCTCATGACAGGGGCTGGTGAAGCTTTCTTT.

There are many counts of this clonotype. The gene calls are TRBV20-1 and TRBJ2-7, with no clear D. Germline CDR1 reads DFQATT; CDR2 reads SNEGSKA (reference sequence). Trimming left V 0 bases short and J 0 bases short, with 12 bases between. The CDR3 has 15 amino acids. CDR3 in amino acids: CSARDRIKSSYEQYF. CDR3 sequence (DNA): TGCAGTGCTAGAGATCGTATAAAGTCCTCCTACGAGCAGTACTTC.

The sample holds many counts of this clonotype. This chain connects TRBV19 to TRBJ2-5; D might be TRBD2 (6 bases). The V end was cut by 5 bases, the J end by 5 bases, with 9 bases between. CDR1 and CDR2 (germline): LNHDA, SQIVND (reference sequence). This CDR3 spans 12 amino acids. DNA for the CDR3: TGTGCCAGTAGTGGGACTCCGGAGACCCAGTACTTC. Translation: CASSGTPETQYF.

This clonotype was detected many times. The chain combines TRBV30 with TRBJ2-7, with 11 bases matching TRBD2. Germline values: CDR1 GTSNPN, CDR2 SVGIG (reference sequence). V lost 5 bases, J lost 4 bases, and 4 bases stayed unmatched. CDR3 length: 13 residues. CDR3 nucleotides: TGTGCCTGGTCGACTAGCGGGACTTACGAGCAGTACTTC. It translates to CAWSTSGTYEQYF.

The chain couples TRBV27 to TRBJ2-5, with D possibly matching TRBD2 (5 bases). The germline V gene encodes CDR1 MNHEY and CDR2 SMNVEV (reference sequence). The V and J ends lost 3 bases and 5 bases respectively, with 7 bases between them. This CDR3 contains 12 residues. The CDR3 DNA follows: TGTGCCAGCAGTTTTAGAGGGGAGACCCAGTACTTC. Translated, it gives CASSFRGETQYF.

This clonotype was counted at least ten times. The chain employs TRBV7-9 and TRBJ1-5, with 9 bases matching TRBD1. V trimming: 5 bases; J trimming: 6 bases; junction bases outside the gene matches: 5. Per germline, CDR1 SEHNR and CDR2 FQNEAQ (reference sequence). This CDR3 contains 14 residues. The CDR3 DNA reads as TGTGCCAGCAGCCCTACAGGGGGCAGTCAGCCCCAGCATTTT. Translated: CASSPTGGSQPQHF.

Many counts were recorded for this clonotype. The CDR3 is CASSYSLAGVRDTQYF. CDR3 nucleotide sequence: TGTGCCAGCAGTTACTCTCTAGCGGGAGTCCGGGATACGCAGTATTTT. The rearrangement uses TRBV6-5 and TRBJ2-3, with TRBD2 matching over 10 bases. Germline lookup yields CDR1 MNHEY and CDR2 SVGAGI. The CDR3 extends over 16 amino acids. Trimming at V came to 0 bases and at J to 6 bases, leaving 6 bases not matched to a gene.

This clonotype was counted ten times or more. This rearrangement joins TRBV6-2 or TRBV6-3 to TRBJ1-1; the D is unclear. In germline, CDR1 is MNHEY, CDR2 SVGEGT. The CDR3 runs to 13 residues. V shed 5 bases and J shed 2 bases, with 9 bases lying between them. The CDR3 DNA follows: TGTGCCAGCAGTGTGACAAGAAACACTGAAGCTTTCTTT. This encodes CASSVTRNTEAFF.

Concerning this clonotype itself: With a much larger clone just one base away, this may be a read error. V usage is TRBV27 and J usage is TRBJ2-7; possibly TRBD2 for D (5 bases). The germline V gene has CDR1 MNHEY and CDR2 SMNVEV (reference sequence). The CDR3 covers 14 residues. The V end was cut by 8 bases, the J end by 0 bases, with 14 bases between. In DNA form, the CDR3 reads TGTGCCAGCGGCCCCTCCACTAGCTCCTACGAGCAGTACTTC. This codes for CASGPSTSSYEQYF.

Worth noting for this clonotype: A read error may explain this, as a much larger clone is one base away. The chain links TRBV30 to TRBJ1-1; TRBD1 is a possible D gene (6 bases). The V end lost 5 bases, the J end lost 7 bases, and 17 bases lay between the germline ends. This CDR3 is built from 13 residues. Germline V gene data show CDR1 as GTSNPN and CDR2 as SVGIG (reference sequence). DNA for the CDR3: TGTGCCTGGGGCAGGGGACTGGGCATTGAAGCTTTCTTT. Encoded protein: CAWGRGLGIEAFF.

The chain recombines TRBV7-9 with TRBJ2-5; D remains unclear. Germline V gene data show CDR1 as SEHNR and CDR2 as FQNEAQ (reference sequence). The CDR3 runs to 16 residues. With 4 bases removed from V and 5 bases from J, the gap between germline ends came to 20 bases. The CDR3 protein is CASSSTVRAILETQYF. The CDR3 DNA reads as TGTGCCAGCAGCTCGACGGTCCGGGCCATCCTGGAGACCCAGTACTTC.

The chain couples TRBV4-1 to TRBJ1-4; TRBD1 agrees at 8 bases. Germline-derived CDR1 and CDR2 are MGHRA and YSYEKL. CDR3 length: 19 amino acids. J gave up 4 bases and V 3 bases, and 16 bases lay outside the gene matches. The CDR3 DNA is TGCGCCAGCAGCCAGGCCGCGGGCCAGGGGGCGAACAATAATGAAAAACTGTTTTTT. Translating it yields CASSQAAGQGANNNEKLFF.

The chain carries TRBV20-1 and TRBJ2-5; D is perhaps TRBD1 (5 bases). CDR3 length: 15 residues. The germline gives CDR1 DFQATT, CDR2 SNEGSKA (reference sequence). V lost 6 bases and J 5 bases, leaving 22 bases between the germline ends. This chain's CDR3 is CSAWAGERGVETQYF. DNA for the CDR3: TGCAGTGCCTGGGCCGGTGAAAGGGGCGTTGAGACCCAGTACTTC.

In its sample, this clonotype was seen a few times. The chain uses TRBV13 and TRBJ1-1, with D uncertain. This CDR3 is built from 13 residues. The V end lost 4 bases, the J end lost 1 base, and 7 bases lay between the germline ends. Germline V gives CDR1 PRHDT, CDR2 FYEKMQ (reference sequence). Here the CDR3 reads CASSSGKNTEAFF. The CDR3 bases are TGTGCCAGCAGCTCCGGGAAGAACACTGAAGCTTTCTTT.